The present entry profiles one T cell receptor beta chain with its context. Its antigen remains unknown. The sample is drawn from a study of vaccination effects on CD4 cells after COVID-19. Antigen-specific CD4+ T cells were expanded with viral peptide pools in the ViraFEST assay before sequencing. Having been cultured for about ten days, the cells underwent CD4+ T cell isolation. Two doses of BNT162b2 or mRNA-1273 vaccine were administered to participants. Each vaccine recipient was nucleocapsid antibody negative and had no prior SARS-CoV-2 infection. Wells of roughly 1.9 million PBMC each were grown with 9.5 to 10 IU/ml IL-2 and approximately 9.6 ug/ml peptides. It was on days 3 and 7 that half the medium was replaced with IL-2 medium. Study-wide findings and caveats: Infection- and vaccine-induced clones contracted markedly late after vaccination.

The CDR3 covers 14 residues. V lost 3 bases and J 5 bases, leaving 10 bases between the germline ends. Germline V lookup: CDR1 SGHTA, CDR2 FQGTGA. TCRdb's copy holds only in-frame clones and misses some; the assay was immunoSEQ multiplex PCR. The sample contains tens of thousands of clones, approximately 78% of which appear only once. V gene TRBV7-3 combines with J gene TRBJ2-2, with D uncertain. The clonotype comes from a human donor who received a COVID-19 vaccine. The specimen was CD4+ T cells from PBMCs cultured with HCoV-OC43 spike peptides, collected after COVID-19 vaccination. Subset denoted: HCoV-OC43 spike overlapping peptide pool stimulation. CDR3 sequence reads: CASSLGLGTGELFF. Here the CDR3 DNA reads TGTGCCAGCAGCTTGGGGTTGGGAACCGGGGAGCTGTTTTTT.